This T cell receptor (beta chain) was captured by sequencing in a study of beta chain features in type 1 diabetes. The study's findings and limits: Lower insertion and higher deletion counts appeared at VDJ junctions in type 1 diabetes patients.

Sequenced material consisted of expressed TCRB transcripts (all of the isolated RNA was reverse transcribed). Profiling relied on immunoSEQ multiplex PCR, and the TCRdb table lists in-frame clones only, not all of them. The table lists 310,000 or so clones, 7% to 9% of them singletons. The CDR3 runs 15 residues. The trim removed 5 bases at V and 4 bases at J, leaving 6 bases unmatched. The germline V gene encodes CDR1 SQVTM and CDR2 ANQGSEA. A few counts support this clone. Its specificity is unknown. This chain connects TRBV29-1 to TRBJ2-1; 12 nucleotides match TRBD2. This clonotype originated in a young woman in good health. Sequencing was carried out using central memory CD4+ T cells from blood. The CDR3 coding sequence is TGCAGCGTTTCCCGGACTAGCGGGGTATACAATGAGCAGTTCTTC. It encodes CSVSRTSGVYNEQFF.